What follows are 19 T cell receptor beta chains derived from one specimen sequenced in a study of blood T cell repertoires in COVID-19. The table came from immunoSEQ multiplex PCR; TCRdb's copy has only in-frame clones and leaves some out. The table shows about 260,000 clones, with roughly four fifths occurring only once. Sample: peripheral blood. The receptors were sampled from a woman of 80 years or more with acute or convalescent COVID-19.

This chain links TRBV30 with TRBJ2-5, with TRBD1 as a possible D gene (6 bases). V was clipped by 2 bases and J by 0 bases, with 16 bases between them. The CDR3 is 16 residues long. Germline lookup yields CDR1 GTSNPN and CDR2 SVGIG (reference sequence). DNA for the CDR3: TGTGCCTGGAGTCCGGGGACAAGGAATTACCAAGAGACCCAGTACTTC. Translating gives CAWSPGTRNYQETQYF.

The table lists this clone with a count of one. In nucleotides, the CDR3 is TGTGCCAGCAGCTCCAGGGATAGGGCCAAAAACATTCAGTACTTC. Translation: CASSSRDRAKNIQYF. This rearrangement joins TRBV5-4 to TRBJ2-4; D may be TRBD1 (5 bases). V gave up 3 bases and J gave up 1 base, with 11 bases separating them. Germline V gene sequence: CDR1 SGHNT, CDR2 YYREEE (reference sequence). The CDR3 length is 15 residues.

The chain recombines TRBV6-5 with TRBJ1-1, with D possibly matching TRBD1 (6 bases). Germline V gene sequence: CDR1 MNHEY, CDR2 SVGAGI. The CDR3 loop spans 14 amino acids. Trimming removed 6 bases at V and 0 bases at J, with 11 bases between. DNA for the CDR3: TGTGCCAGCAGGAACAGGGCCGTGAACACTGAAGCTTTCTTT. Translated, it gives CASRNRAVNTEAFF.

The count of this clone is one. The chain joins TRBV9 to TRBJ2-5; 8 bases agree with TRBD2. The V segment lost 4 bases and the J segment 5 bases; nucleotides outside the gene matches: 7. This CDR3 is 14 amino acids long. CDR1 and CDR2 from the germline V gene are SGDLS and YYNGEE. DNA of the CDR3: TGTGCCAGCAGCCCGAGGACTAGCACGGAGACCCAGTACTTC. It yields the protein CASSPRTSTETQYF.

This chain connects TRBV7-6 to TRBJ1-4; D remains unclear. The CDR3 is 16 residues long. Germline CDR1 and CDR2: SGHVS and FNYEAQ. Trimming left V 8 bases short and J 0 bases short, with 16 bases between. DNA of the CDR3: TGTGCCAGCTTACCCGGCGGCGGCCCAACTAATGAAAAACTGTTTTTT. Protein: CASLPGGGPTNEKLFF.

This clone was detected only a few times. The chain recombines TRBV5-5 with TRBJ2-1, with 7 nucleotides matching TRBD2. The length of the CDR3 is 16 residues. V shed 2 bases, J shed 7 bases, and the junction held 12 bases outside the gene matches. The germline gives CDR1 SGHKS, CDR2 YYEKEE (reference sequence). CDR3: CASSFWGGLSGNEQFF. The CDR3 coding sequence is TGTGCCAGCAGCTTTTGGGGGGGATTATCCGGAAATGAGCAGTTCTTC. The whole variable domain, filled in from reference TRBV5-5 and TRBJ2-1, reads DAGVTQSPTHLIKTRGQQVTLRCSPISGHKSVSWYQQVLGQGPQFIFQYYEKEERGRGNFPDRFSARQFPNYSSELNVNALLLGDSALYLCASSFWGGLSGNEQFFGPGTRLTVL.

This chain uses TRBV30 with TRBJ2-1; 10 nucleotides align to TRBD2. Germline loops: CDR1 GTSNPN, CDR2 SVGIG (reference sequence). The trim removed 4 bases at V and 5 bases at J, leaving 5 bases unmatched. The CDR3 loop spans 14 amino acids. CDR3 amino acids: CAWNPGLANNEQFF. The DNA of the CDR3 is TGTGCCTGGAACCCGGGACTAGCGAACAATGAGCAGTTCTTC.

The table lists this clone with a count of one. The genes are TRBV18 and TRBJ1-4; D not certain. The V gene lost 3 bases and the J gene lost 0 bases, with 5 bases spanning the gap. The CDR3 is 14 amino acids. The germline V gene has CDR1 KGHSH and CDR2 LQKENI. The CDR3 DNA reads TGTGCCAGCTCACCCGGGACAACTAATGAAAAACTGTTTTTT. As protein: CASSPGTTNEKLFF.

The chain carries TRBV2 and TRBJ2-3; 16 positions match TRBD2. The CDR3 totals 15 residues. Losses at the gene ends were 6 bases for V and 10 bases for J; bases not matched to a gene: 7. Germline V lookup: CDR1 SNHLY, CDR2 FYNNEI. In DNA, the CDR3 is TGTGCCAGCAGGACGGGACTAGCGGGAGGGGTGGCGCAGTATTTT. Translating it yields CASRTGLAGGVAQYF.

This clone has just one count. This chain uses TRBV11-2 with TRBJ1-5; no definite D call. This CDR3 spans 15 amino acids. The germline CDR1 and CDR2 sequences are SGHAT and FQNNGV. V was cut by 2 bases and J by 1 base, with 9 bases left in between. CDR3 region: CASSLSRGSNQPQHF. The CDR3, as DNA: TGTGCCAGCAGCTTAAGTCGGGGAAGCAATCAGCCCCAGCATTTT. Variable domain in full (rest from reference TRBV11-2 and TRBJ1-5): EAGVAQSPRYKIIEKRQSVAFWCNPISGHATLYWYQQILGQGPKLLIQFQNNGVVDDSQLPKDRFSAERLKGVDSTLKIQPAKLEDSAVYLCASSLSRGSNQPQHFGDGTRLSIL.

In its sample, this clone was seen a few times. The V gene is TRBV5-1, the J gene TRBJ1-4, with unresolved D. V gave up 7 bases and J gave up 0 bases, with 13 bases separating them. Looked up from germline, CDR1 is SGHRS and CDR2 is YFSETQ. The CDR3 loop spans 15 amino acids. The CDR3 DNA sequence: TGCGCCAGCCAAGCGGGCCAGACAACTAATGAAAAACTGTTTTTT. Its protein product is CASQAGQTTNEKLFF.

V is TRBV23-1 and J is TRBJ1-6; D is ambiguous. TRBV23-1 is an open reading frame whose function is uncertain. This CDR3 is 13 amino acids long. V shed 7 bases and J shed 6 bases, with 10 bases lying between them. Here the CDR3 reads CASKYSCNSPLHF. CDR3 in DNA: TGCGCCAGCAAATACAGCTGTAATTCACCCCTCCACTTT.

This clone has a single count. The CDR3 coding sequence is TGCGCCAGCAGTCAATCGTCCCTAGAACATGAGCAGTTCTTC. Translated, it gives CASSQSSLEHEQFF. V usage is TRBV23-1 and J usage is TRBJ2-1; unclear D gene. TRBV23-1 is placed among ORFs of uncertain function. V lost 0 bases to trimming and J lost 8 bases, with 11 bases between them. CDR3 size: 14 residues.

The V and J genes are TRBV12-3 or TRBV12-4 and TRBJ2-5; D call uncertain. V lost 3 bases, J lost 5 bases, and 10 bases lay in between. The CDR3 spans 13 residues. The CDR3 region has the DNA TGTGCCAGCAGTTTCTCTGGGCCGGAGACCCAGTACTTC. Amino acid sequence: CASSFSGPETQYF.

This chain joins TRBV30 and TRBJ2-4; 12 bases fit TRBD2. Germline values: CDR1 GTSNPN, CDR2 SVGIG (reference sequence). This CDR3 region has 14 residues. J gave up 7 bases and V 0 bases, and 1 base lay outside the gene matches. CDR3 sequence: CAWSVTSGSNIQYF. In DNA form, the CDR3 reads TGTGCCTGGAGTGTGACTAGCGGGAGCAACATTCAGTACTTC.

This chain connects TRBV2 to TRBJ2-2, with 13 positions matching TRBD2. Trimming cost V 6 bases and J 4 bases; bases outside gene matches: 5. The CDR3 runs to 16 residues. Looked up from germline, CDR1 is SNHLY and CDR2 is FYNNEI. CDR3 amino acids: CASRPGLAGATGELFF. The CDR3 nucleotides are TGTGCCAGCAGGCCCGGACTAGCGGGGGCCACCGGGGAGCTGTTTTTT.

The chain employs TRBV5-4 and TRBJ1-2; 7 nucleotides match TRBD1. Losses at the gene ends were 2 bases for V and 3 bases for J; bases not matched to a gene: 4. Germline loops: CDR1 SGHNT, CDR2 YYREEE (reference sequence). The CDR3 loop spans 14 amino acids. CDR3: CASSFAGTDYGYTF. As DNA, the CDR3 is TGTGCCAGCAGCTTCGCCGGGACAGACTATGGCTACACCTTC.

This rearrangement joins TRBV5-5 to TRBJ2-5, with D maybe TRBD1 (6 bases). The CDR3 sequence is 15 residues long. V was clipped by 0 bases and J by 1 base, with 10 bases between them. Germline-derived CDR1 and CDR2 are SGHKS and YYEKEE (reference sequence). The CDR3 spells CASSLGAGAQETQYF. CDR3 nucleotides: TGTGCCAGCAGCTTGGGAGCAGGGGCCCAAGAGACCCAGTACTTC.

This chain links TRBV30 with TRBJ1-3; 7 bases match TRBD1. CDR3 length: 14 residues. Unmatched junction bases numbered 7, after V lost 5 bases and J lost 3 bases. Germline V lookup: CDR1 GTSNPN, CDR2 SVGIG (reference sequence). CDR3 nucleotide sequence: TGTGCCTGGCCAAACGACAGGGTTGGAAACACCATATATTTT. Amino acids: CAWPNDRVGNTIYF.